This T cell receptor (beta chain) was observed in a study of cytomegalovirus exposure and HLA in healthy donors. Looking at the study overall: The roughly 110 validation repertoires were produced on the same platform as the roughly 660 repertoires of the first cohort. This was reported in a later analysis.

In its sample, this clone was seen once. These donors were members of the approximately 110-subject validation cohort, a group separate from the approximately 700-subject first cohort. Sequencing used immunoSEQ multiplex PCR; TCRdb keeps in-frame clones, though not all of them. The sample lists over 85,000 clones, roughly nine tenths occurring once. There are 18 residues in the CDR3. J was trimmed by 1 base and V by 6 bases; bases with no gene match: 12. Germline V gives CDR1 MDHEN, CDR2 SYDVKM. The TCR sequence derives from a woman aged 18-29 years in good health and CMV-seronegative. The chain joins TRBV28 to TRBJ2-1; TRBD2 agrees at 10 bases. Specimen: PBMCs. The CDR3 protein is CASSPGLAQGVSYNEQFF. As DNA, the CDR3 is TGTGCCAGCAGCCCGGGACTAGCGCAAGGAGTGTCCTACAATGAGCAGTTCTTC.